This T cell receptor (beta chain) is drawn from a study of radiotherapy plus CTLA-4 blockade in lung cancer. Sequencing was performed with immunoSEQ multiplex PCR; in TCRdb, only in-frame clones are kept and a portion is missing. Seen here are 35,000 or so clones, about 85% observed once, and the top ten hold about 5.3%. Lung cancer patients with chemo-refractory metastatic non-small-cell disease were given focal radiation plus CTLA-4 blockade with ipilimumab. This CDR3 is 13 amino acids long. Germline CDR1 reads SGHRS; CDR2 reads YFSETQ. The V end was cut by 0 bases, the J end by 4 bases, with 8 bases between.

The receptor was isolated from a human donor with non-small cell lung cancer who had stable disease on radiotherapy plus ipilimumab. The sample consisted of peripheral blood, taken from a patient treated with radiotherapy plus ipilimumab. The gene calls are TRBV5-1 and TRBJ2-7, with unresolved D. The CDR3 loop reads CASSLGLLYEQYF. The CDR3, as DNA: TGCGCCAGCAGCTTGGGACTCCTATACGAGCAGTACTTC.